The subject of this entry is one T cell receptor beta chain. The record originates from a study of blood T cell repertoires in COVID-19. Libraries were prepared by immunoSEQ multiplex PCR; TCRdb keeps only in-frame clonotypes and omits some of them. This sample has fewer than 300,000 clones, with roughly 80% found just once. The germline V gene has CDR1 MNHEY and CDR2 SVGAGI. Trimming cost V 6 bases and J 3 bases; bases outside gene matches: 7. This CDR3 is 15 amino acids long. The J gene is TRBJ2-7, the V gene TRBV6-5; TRBD1 matches 11 bases. Sequencing input: peripheral blood. The source of this sequence is a woman aged 70-85 years with active or convalescent COVID-19. The CDR3 DNA reads as TGTGCCAGCAGAAAAGGACAGGGGGCTATCTACGAGCAGTACTTC. As protein: CASRKGQGAIYEQYF.